This paragraph covers one T cell receptor (beta chain) sequence. Its antigen remains unknown. The record originates from a study of CD8 T cells in ankylosing spondylitis. Whole-study findings and limits: Disease-linked clones displayed a CD8+ phenotype and appeared relatively rarely in peripheral blood. Matched synovial fluid from ankylosing spondylitis patients was reported to be enriched for disease-linked clones. Ankylosing spondylitis blood appeared to carry a characteristic TCR beta motif of roughly 8 highly homologous variants.

The germline V gene has CDR1 SEHNR and CDR2 FQNEAQ (reference sequence). The V and J ends lost 3 bases and 5 bases respectively, with 10 bases between them. This CDR3 comprises 14 residues. One entry per CDR3 protein results from TCRdb running MiXCR on the 5' RACE reads. The data show 200,000 or so distinct CDR3 sequences, approximately 12% seen once. This receptor was obtained from a female donor with ankylosing spondylitis or in good health (not recorded which). The sample taken for sequencing was blood, either unsorted or a sorted T cell fraction (not recorded which). The chain carries TRBV7-9 and TRBJ1-4, with a weak D call TRBD1 (5 bases). The chain's CDR3 is CASSFEGRNEKLFF. The CDR3, as DNA: TGTGCCAGCAGCTTTGAGGGGAGGAATGAAAAACTGTTTTTT.